This passage covers 28 T cell receptor beta chains from one sample sequenced in a study of T cells in Graves' hyperthyroidism and ophthalmopathy. The source material, RNA transcripts, was used to amplify TCR beta CDR3 regions. The HTBI primer set was used in a first-round RT-PCR of the TCR CDR3. One entry per CDR3 protein results from TCRdb running MiXCR on the multiplex PCR reads. The table lists about 380,000 distinct CDR3 sequences, 18% of them singletons, with 40% in the top ten. The sample was blood. Receptors originate from a young man with Graves' ophthalmopathy.

There are many counts of this clonotype. The chain has TRBV7-3 and TRBJ2-3; weak D call: TRBD2 (7 bases). Trimming left V 4 bases short and J 1 base short, with 15 bases between. Germline V CDR1 and CDR2: SGHTA, FQGTGA. The CDR3 extends over 16 amino acids. CDR3 nucleotide sequence: TGTGCCAGCAGCTCATACGGGGGGCCCGGCACAGATACGCAGTATTTT. This translates into CASSSYGGPGTDTQYF. The full variable domain, rest sourced from reference TRBV7-3 and TRBJ2-3, is GAGVSQTPSNKVTEKGKYVELRCDPISGHTALYWYRQSLGQGPEFLIYFQGTGAADDSGLPNDRFFAVRPEGSVSTLKIQRTERGDSAVYLCASSSYGGPGTDTQYFGPGTRLTVL.

This clonotype was seen many times. The chain uses TRBV2 and TRBJ2-3, with no clear D. CDR1 is SNHLY and CDR2 is FYNNEI in the germline V gene. This CDR3 has 14 residues. The ends were cut back, 2 bases at V and 4 bases at J, with 10 bases in the middle. The CDR3 loop reads CASSELIYPDTQYF. CDR3 bases: TGTGCCAGCAGTGAACTTATTTACCCAGATACGCAGTATTTT.

Points on this clonotype: A much larger clone lies a single base off, so this may be a read error. The rearrangement joins TRBV5-6 to TRBJ2-7; D call uncertain. There are 12 residues in the CDR3. CDR1 is SGHDT and CDR2 is YYEEEE in the germline V gene. The chain's CDR3 is CASSSPAYGQYF. The CDR3 DNA follows: TGTGCCAGCAGCTCACCTGCGTACGGGCAGTACTTC.

The chain joins TRBV6-1 to TRBJ2-2, with D perhaps TRBD1 or TRBD2 (5 bases each). The CDR3 runs 18 residues. Germline-derived CDR1 and CDR2 are MNHNS and SASEGT. V lost 5 bases and J 6 bases, leaving 25 bases between the germline ends. Written as DNA, the CDR3 is TGTGCCAGCAGTATCGTTGCCTCCGGGGCAATTTCGGCCGGGGAGCTGTTTTTT. Protein sequence: CASSIVASGAISAGELFF.

The V call is TRBV7-6, the J call TRBJ2-1; a possible D gene is TRBD1 (6 bases). The V gene's germline CDR1 is SGHVS and CDR2 FNYEAQ. CDR3 length: 17 residues. The V and J ends lost 1 base and 5 bases respectively, with 18 bases between them. CDR3 amino acids: CASSLEGVGRGHNEQFF. CDR3 nucleotides: TGTGCCAGCAGCTTAGAGGGGGTTGGACGGGGACACAATGAGCAGTTCTTC.

This chain joins TRBV7-9 and TRBJ2-1, with a weak D call TRBD2 (7 bases). Germline V gene data show CDR1 as SEHNR and CDR2 as FQNEAQ (reference sequence). The CDR3 is 17 amino acids. The V end was cut by 5 bases, the J end by 6 bases, with 23 bases between. The CDR3 sequence: CASSPTGGGGRVNEQFF. CDR3 bases: TGTGCCAGCAGCCCTACTGGCGGGGGCGGGCGTGTCAATGAGCAGTTCTTC.

This clonotype was detected many times. CDR3 residues: CASSPRAGNTIYF. Written as DNA, the CDR3 is TGTGCCAGCAGTCCCAGAGCTGGAAACACCATATATTTT. The rearrangement links TRBV12-3 or TRBV12-4 to TRBJ1-3; D not resolved. Trimming removed 5 bases from V and 2 bases from J, with 7 bases in between. CDR3 length equals 13 residues.

The CDR3 spells CATSDAGQTKSEELFF. CDR3 in DNA: TGTGCCACCAGTGATGCCGGACAGACAAAATCCGAGGAGCTGTTTTTT. The J gene is TRBJ2-2, the V gene TRBV24-1, with D maybe TRBD1 (6 bases). The V gene lost 3 bases and the J gene lost 10 bases, with 20 bases spanning the gap. Germline V gives CDR1 KGHDR, CDR2 SFDVKD. The CDR3 extends over 16 amino acids.

This clonotype was counted ten times or more. This chain links TRBV29-1 with TRBJ2-7; tentative D call: TRBD2 (5 bases). This CDR3 has 12 residues. Germline CDR1 SQVTM, CDR2 ANQGSEA. The V end was cut by 6 bases, the J end by 3 bases, with 12 bases between. CDR3 sequence reads: CSVARDLYEQYF. CDR3 DNA: TGCAGCGTGGCCCGGGATCTCTACGAGCAGTACTTC.

This sequence joins TRBV5-1 and TRBJ2-5, with 11 positions matching TRBD1. The CDR3 has 15 residues. Germline lookup yields CDR1 SGHRS and CDR2 YFSETQ. Trimming cost V 3 bases and J 5 bases; bases outside gene matches: 6. The CDR3 coding sequence is TGCGCCAGCAGCTCGGGGGACAGGGGGAGCGAGACCCAGTACTTC. This gives the protein CASSSGDRGSETQYF.

This clonotype has at least ten counts. This chain links TRBV28 with TRBJ1-2; the D is unclear. Germline assignment: CDR1 MDHEN and CDR2 SYDVKM. CDR3 size: 12 residues. Trimming removed 8 bases at V and 2 bases at J, with 9 bases between. The DNA of the CDR3 is TGTGCCAGCCTCCGTCGGAACTATGGCTACACCTTC. Its protein product is CASLRRNYGYTF.

This sequence joins TRBV20-1 and TRBJ2-3; TRBD2 matches 11 bases. With 5 bases clipped from V and 2 bases from J, the junction kept 6 bases outside the gene matches. The CDR3 is made up of 15 amino acids. Germline assignment: CDR1 DFQATT and CDR2 SNEGSKA (reference sequence). The CDR3 DNA is TGCAGTGCTGTGACGGGACTAGCGGTCACAGATACGCAGTATTTT. Its translation: CSAVTGLAVTDTQYF.

This clonotype has a count of ten or more. This chain links TRBV10-3 with TRBJ1-1, with unresolved D. CDR1 and CDR2 (germline): ENHRY, SYGVKD. Trimming shortened V by 10 bases and J by 1 base, and 16 bases separated the two germline ends. CDR3 length equals 14 residues. The CDR3 DNA follows: TGTGCCAGCCTGCCGGGCGCAGGGAACACTGAAGCTTTCTTT. It is translated as CASLPGAGNTEAFF.

The genes are TRBV5-4 and TRBJ1-2; maybe TRBD1 (6 bases). CDR3 size: 14 residues. Trimming shortened V by 5 bases and J by 3 bases, and 14 bases separated the two germline ends. Germline loops: CDR1 SGHNT, CDR2 YYREEE (reference sequence). The CDR3 nucleotides read TGTGCCAGCAGACTCGACAGGTGGGACTATGGCTACACCTTC. It yields the protein CASRLDRWDYGYTF.

In its sample, this clonotype was seen many times. The V call is TRBV2, the J call TRBJ2-3, with TRBD2 matching 7 bases. CDR3 length: 13 amino acids. From germline, CDR1 is SNHLY and CDR2 FYNNEI. The V and J ends lost 6 bases and 3 bases, in that order; junction bases with no gene match: 3. The CDR3 loop reads CASRASGTDTQYF. The CDR3 DNA reads as TGTGCCAGCAGAGCTAGCGGTACAGATACGCAGTATTTT.

This sequence joins TRBV7-8 and TRBJ1-2; D is undetermined. The germline gives CDR1 SGHVS, CDR2 FQNEAQ. V dropped 4 bases and J dropped 4 bases, with 13 bases sitting between them. This CDR3 contains 14 residues. The CDR3 nucleotides are TGTGCCAGCAGCTCACAGAGTATAAGCTATGGCTACACCTTC. Translated: CASSSQSISYGYTF.

The rearrangement uses TRBV11-2 and TRBJ2-7; the match to TRBD2 covers 13 bases. Germline assignment: CDR1 SGHAT and CDR2 FQNNGV. The CDR3 has 15 amino acids. Trimming cost V 0 bases and J 7 bases; bases outside gene matches: 3. The CDR3 DNA reads as TGTGCCAGCAGCTTAGAACTAGCGGGGGGGAGTGAGCAGTACTTC. Protein product: CASSLELAGGSEQYF.

This clonotype appeared many times. This chain uses TRBV2 with TRBJ1-1; 7 positions match TRBD1. CDR1 is SNHLY, CDR2 FYNNEI, per germline. V shed 3 bases and J 3 bases; nucleotides not matched to a gene: 7. The length of the CDR3 is 15 residues. CDR3 DNA: TGTGCCAGCAGTGACTCGACAGGGTCGGACACTGAAGCTTTCTTT. Its translation is CASSDSTGSDTEAFF.

This clonotype showed up many times. The genes are TRBV11-2 and TRBJ2-7; 9 bases are a match to TRBD2. The germline V gene has CDR1 SGHAT and CDR2 FQNNGV. The J segment lost 3 bases and the V segment lost 2 bases, leaving 8 bases of the junction unmatched. This CDR3 spans 16 amino acids. In nucleotides, the CDR3 is TGTGCCAGCAGCTTACCCGGCGGGGGGGAGGGCTACGAGCAGTACTTC. The encoded protein is CASSLPGGGEGYEQYF.

Many counts were recorded for this clonotype. The chain recombines TRBV5-1 with TRBJ1-3; 8 positions match TRBD1. V shed 0 bases and J 0 bases; nucleotides not matched to a gene: 2. CDR3 length: 16 residues. Germline CDR1 is SGHRS and CDR2 is YFSETQ. The CDR3 reads CASSLGRGPSGNTIYF. The CDR3 DNA sequence: TGCGCCAGCAGCTTGGGCAGGGGGCCCTCTGGAAACACCATATATTTT. The whole variable domain, filled in from reference TRBV5-1 and TRBJ1-3, reads KAGVTQTPRYLIKTRGQQVTLSCSPISGHRSVSWYQQTPGQGLQFLFEYFSETQRNKGNFPGRFSGRQFSNSRSEMNVSTLELGDSALYLCASSLGRGPSGNTIYFGEGSWLTVV.

This clonotype was recorded a few times. The V gene is TRBV12-3 or TRBV12-4, the J gene TRBJ2-6; no clear D. This CDR3 is built from 15 residues. V was clipped by 8 bases and J by 2 bases, with 13 bases between them. The CDR3 DNA sequence: TGTGCCAGCGGTGAAGGATGGACTGGGGCCAACGTCCTGACTTTC. Translation: CASGEGWTGANVLTF.

This clonotype appeared a few times. V is TRBV19 and J is TRBJ1-6; D possibly corresponds to TRBD1 (5 bases). The V and J ends lost 10 bases and 10 bases respectively, with 20 bases between them. Germline V gene lookup returns CDR1 LNHDA and CDR2 SQIVND (reference sequence). This CDR3 has 14 residues. The CDR3 region is CATSEGTVLSPLHF. The CDR3 coding sequence is TGTGCCACCTCGGAGGGGACGGTCCTATCACCCCTCCACTTT.

This clonotype was recorded many times. The chain employs TRBV27 and TRBJ1-2; no definite D call. V was trimmed by 1 base and J by 5 bases, leaving 17 bases between them. This CDR3 is 16 amino acids long. The V gene's germline CDR1 is MNHEY and CDR2 SMNVEV (reference sequence). This chain's CDR3 is CASSLFGSPARYGYTF. The CDR3 DNA sequence: TGTGCCAGCAGTTTATTTGGCAGCCCGGCGCGGTATGGCTACACCTTC.

This clonotype was seen repeatedly, ten times or more. The V and J genes are TRBV6-1 and TRBJ2-5; 8 nucleotides agree with TRBD1. The CDR3 extends over 15 amino acids. The germline V gene encodes CDR1 MNHNS and CDR2 SASEGT. The V and J ends lost 3 bases and 1 base, in that order; junction bases with no gene match: 4. CDR3 nucleotides: TGTGCCAGCAGTGACGGGGACAGGCGCCAAGAGACCCAGTACTTC. Translating it yields CASSDGDRRQETQYF.

The gene calls are TRBV7-7 and TRBJ2-5; 10 bases agree with TRBD1. CDR3 length: 15 amino acids. With 4 bases clipped from V and 2 bases from J, the junction kept 4 bases outside the gene matches. Looked up from germline, CDR1 is SSHAT and CDR2 is FNYEAQ (reference sequence). DNA for the CDR3: TGTGCCAGCAGCTACGGGACAGGGGAACAAGAGACCCAGTACTTC. Amino acid sequence: CASSYGTGEQETQYF.

This clonotype was recorded many times. This sequence joins TRBV11-2 and TRBJ1-6; D is unclear. Between the trimmed V and J ends, which lost 5 bases and 8 bases, there was a span of 16 bases. The CDR3 length is 15 residues. The germline V gene encodes CDR1 SGHAT and CDR2 FQNNGV. The CDR3 DNA reads as TGTGCCAGCAGCCTCTCGAGGGCCGGCTATTCACCCCTCCACTTT. It codes for CASSLSRAGYSPLHF.

This clonotype was seen only a few times. V is TRBV20-1 and J is TRBJ1-1; tentatively, D is TRBD1 (6 bases). CDR3 size: 14 residues. The V gene's germline CDR1 is DFQATT and CDR2 SNEGSKA (reference sequence). The V end was cut by 3 bases, the J end by 7 bases, with 18 bases between. The CDR3 loop reads CSASPPVDRLEAFF. In nucleotides, the CDR3 is TGCAGTGCTAGTCCTCCGGTCGACAGGCTTGAAGCTTTCTTT.

As regards this clonotype: This sequence may be a read error, since a much larger clone differs from it by one base. The chain uses TRBV24-1 and TRBJ1-5; the match to TRBD1 covers 8 bases. The CDR3 is 14 amino acids. From germline, CDR1 is KGHDR and CDR2 SFDVKD. CDR3 in DNA: TGTGCCATCAGTGACCCGGACAGGGATCAGCCCCAGCATTTT. Translated: CAISDPDRDQPQHF.